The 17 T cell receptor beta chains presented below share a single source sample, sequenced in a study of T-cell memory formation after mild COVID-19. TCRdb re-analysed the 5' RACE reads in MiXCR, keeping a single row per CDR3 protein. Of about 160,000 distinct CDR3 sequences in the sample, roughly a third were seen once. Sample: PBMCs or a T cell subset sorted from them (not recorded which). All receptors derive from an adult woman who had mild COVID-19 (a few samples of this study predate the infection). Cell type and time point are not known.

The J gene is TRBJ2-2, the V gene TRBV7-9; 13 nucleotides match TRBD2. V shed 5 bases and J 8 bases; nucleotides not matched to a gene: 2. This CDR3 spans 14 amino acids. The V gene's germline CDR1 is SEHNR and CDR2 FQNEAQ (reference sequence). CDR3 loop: CASSRLAGGGELFF. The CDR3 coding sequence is TGTGCCAGCAGCCGACTAGCGGGAGGAGGGGAGCTGTTTTTT. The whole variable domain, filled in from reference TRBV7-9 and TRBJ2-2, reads DTGVSQNPRHKITKRGQNVTFRCDPISEHNRLYWYRQTLGQGPEFLTYFQNEAQLEKSRLLSDRFSAERPKGSFSTLEIQRTEQGDSAMYLCASSRLAGGGELFFGEGSRLTVL.

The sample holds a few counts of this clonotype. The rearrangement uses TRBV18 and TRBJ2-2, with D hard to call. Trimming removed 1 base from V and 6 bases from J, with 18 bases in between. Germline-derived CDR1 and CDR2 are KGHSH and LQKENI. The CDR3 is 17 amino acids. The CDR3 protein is CASSPRRASTAAGELFF. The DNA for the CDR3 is TGTGCCAGCTCACCACGAAGGGCTTCTACCGCGGCCGGGGAGCTGTTTTTT.

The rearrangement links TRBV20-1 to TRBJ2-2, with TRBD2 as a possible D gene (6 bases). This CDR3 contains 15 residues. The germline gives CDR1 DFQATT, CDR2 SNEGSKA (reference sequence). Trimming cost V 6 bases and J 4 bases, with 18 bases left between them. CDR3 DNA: TGCAGTGCACGGGCCTGGGTGGGGGGCACCGGGGAGCTGTTTTTT. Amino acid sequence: CSARAWVGGTGELFF.

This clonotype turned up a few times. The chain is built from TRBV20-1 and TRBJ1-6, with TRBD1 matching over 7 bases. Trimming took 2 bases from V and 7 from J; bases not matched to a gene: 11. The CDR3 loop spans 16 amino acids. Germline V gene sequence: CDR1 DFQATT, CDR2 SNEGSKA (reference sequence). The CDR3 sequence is CSARYDRVVVNSPLHF. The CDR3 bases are TGCAGTGCTAGATATGACAGGGTTGTGGTAAATTCACCCCTCCACTTT.

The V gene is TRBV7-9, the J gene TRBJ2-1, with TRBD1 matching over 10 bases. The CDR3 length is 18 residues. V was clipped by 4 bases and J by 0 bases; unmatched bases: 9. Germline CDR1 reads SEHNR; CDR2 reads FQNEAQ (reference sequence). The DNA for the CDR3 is TGTGCCAGCAGCTCTGGGACAGGGGTATTAACCTCCTACAATGAGCAGTTCTTC. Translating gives CASSSGTGVLTSYNEQFF. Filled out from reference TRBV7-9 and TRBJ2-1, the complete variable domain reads DTGVSQNPRHKITKRGQNVTFRCDPISEHNRLYWYRQTLGQGPEFLTYFQNEAQLEKSRLLSDRFSAERPKGSFSTLEIQRTEQGDSAMYLCASSSGTGVLTSYNEQFFGPGTRLTVL.

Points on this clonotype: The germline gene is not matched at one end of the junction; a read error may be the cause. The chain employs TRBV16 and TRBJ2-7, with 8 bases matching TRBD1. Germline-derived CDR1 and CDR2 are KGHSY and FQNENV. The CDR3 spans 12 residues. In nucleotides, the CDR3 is TGTGCCAGCAGCCAATCGACAGGGGTTTTATCCTTC. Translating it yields CASSQSTGVLSF.

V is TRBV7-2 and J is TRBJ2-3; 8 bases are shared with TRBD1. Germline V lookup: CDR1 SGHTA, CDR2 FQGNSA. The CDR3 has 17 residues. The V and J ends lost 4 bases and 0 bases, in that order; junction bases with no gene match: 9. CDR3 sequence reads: CASSSYHGQGSTDTQYF. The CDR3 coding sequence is TGTGCCAGCAGCTCCTACCACGGACAGGGTAGCACAGATACGCAGTATTTT.

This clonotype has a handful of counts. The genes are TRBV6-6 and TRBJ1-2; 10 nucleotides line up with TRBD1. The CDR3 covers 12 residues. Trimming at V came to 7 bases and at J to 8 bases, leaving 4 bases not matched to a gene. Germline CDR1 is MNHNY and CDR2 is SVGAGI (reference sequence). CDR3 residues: CASTGTGDGYTF. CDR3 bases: TGTGCCAGCACCGGGACAGGGGACGGCTACACCTTC.

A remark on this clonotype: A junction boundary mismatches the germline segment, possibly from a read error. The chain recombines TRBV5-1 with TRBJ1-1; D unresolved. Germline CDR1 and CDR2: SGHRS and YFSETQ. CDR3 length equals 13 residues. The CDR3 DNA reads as TGCGCCAGCAGCTTTAAAGGGAACTCTGAAGCTTTCTTT. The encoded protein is CASSFKGNSEAFF.

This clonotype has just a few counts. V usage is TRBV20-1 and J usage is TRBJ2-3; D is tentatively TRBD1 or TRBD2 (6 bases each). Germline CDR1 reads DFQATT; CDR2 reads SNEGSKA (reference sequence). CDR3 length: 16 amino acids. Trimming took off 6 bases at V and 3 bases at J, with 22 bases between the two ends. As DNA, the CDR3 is TGCAGTGCCCGGAAAGGAGGGGGATCGGCAACAGATACGCAGTATTTT. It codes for CSARKGGGSATDTQYF.

The CDR3 DNA sequence: TGTGCCAGCAGCCCCAACGGACTAGCGGGGAACTACGAGCAGTACTTC. It translates to CASSPNGLAGNYEQYF. V usage is TRBV5-4 and J usage is TRBJ2-7; the match to TRBD2 covers 12 bases. Germline loops: CDR1 SGHNT, CDR2 YYREEE (reference sequence). V trimming: 4 bases; J trimming: 3 bases; junction bases outside the gene matches: 8. The CDR3 has 16 amino acids.

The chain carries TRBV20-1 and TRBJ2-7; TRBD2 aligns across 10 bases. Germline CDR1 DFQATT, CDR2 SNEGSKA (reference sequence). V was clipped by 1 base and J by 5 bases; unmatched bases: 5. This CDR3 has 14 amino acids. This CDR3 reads CSARGLAGDHEQYF. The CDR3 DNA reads TGCAGTGCTAGAGGCCTAGCGGGAGACCACGAGCAGTACTTC.

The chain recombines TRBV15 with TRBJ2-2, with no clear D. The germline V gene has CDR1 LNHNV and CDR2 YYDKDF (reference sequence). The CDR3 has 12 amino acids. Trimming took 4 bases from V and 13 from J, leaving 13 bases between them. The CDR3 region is CATSKGVFGLFF. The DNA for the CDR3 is TGTGCCACCAGCAAAGGCGTCTTTGGGCTGTTTTTT.

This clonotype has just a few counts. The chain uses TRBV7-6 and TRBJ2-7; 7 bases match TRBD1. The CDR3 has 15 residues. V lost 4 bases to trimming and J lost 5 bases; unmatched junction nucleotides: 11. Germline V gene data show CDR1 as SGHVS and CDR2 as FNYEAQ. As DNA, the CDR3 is TGTGCCAGCAGCTCCCGGCAGGGGGTGTATGACGAGCAGTACTTC. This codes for CASSSRQGVYDEQYF.

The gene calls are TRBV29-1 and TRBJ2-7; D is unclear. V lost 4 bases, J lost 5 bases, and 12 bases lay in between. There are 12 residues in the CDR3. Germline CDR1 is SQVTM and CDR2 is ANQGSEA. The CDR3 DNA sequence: TGCAGCGTTGGACAAGGGCTGGACGAGCAGTACTTC. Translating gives CSVGQGLDEQYF.

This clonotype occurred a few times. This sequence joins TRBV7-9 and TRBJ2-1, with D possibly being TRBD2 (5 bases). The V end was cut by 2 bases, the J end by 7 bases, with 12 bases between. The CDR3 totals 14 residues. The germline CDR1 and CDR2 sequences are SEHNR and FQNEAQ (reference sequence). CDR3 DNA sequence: TGTGCCAGCAGCTTACCCGGGGAGTGGAATGAGCAGTTCTTC. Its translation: CASSLPGEWNEQFF.

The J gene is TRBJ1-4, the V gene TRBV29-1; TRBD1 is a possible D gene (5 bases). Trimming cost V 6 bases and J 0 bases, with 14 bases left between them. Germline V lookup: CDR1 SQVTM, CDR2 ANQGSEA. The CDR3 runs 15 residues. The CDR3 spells CSVQGRAATNEKLFF. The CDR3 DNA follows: TGCAGCGTCCAGGGCCGGGCTGCAACTAATGAAAAACTGTTTTTT.